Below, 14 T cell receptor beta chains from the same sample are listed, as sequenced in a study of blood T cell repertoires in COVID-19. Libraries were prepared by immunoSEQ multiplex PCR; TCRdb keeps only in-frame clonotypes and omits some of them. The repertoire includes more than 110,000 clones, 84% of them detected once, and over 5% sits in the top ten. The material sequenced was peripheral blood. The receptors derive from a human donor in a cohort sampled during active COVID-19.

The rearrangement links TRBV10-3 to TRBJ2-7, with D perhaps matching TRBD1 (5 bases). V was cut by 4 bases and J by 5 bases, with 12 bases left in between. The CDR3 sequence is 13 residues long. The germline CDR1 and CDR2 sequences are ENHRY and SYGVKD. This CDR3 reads CAISAVVGDEQYF. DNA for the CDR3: TGTGCCATCAGTGCAGTCGTAGGGGACGAGCAGTACTTC.

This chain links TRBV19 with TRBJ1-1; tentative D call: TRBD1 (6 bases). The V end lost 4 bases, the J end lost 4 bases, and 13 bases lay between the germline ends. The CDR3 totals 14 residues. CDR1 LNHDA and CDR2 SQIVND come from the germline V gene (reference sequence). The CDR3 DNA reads TGTGCCAGTAGTAGGGGGCGTTTGGCCACTGAAGCTTTCTTT. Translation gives CASSRGRLATEAFF.

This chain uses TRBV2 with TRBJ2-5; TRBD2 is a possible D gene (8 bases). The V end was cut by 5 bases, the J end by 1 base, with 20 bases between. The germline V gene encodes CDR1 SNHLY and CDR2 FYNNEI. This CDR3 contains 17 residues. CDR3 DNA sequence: TGTGCCAGCAGTAGGGACAGCGGGGGCCGGATCCAAGAGACCCAGTACTTC. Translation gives CASSRDSGGRIQETQYF.

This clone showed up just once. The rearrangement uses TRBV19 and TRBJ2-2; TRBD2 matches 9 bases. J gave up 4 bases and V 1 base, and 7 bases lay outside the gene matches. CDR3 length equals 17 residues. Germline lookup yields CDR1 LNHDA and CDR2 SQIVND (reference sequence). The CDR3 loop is CASSIGPSGGPTGELFF. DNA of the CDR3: TGTGCCAGTAGTATAGGACCCAGCGGGGGGCCCACCGGGGAGCTGTTTTTT.

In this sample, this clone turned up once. For the CDR3, the DNA is TGTGCCAGCAGCAAAGATAAGGCCAGGGCCTACGAGCAGTACTTC. Translation: CASSKDKARAYEQYF. The gene calls are TRBV21-1 and TRBJ2-7; the D segment call TRBD1 is taken from the table without a DNA check. TRBV21-1 is tagged as a pseudogene. The CDR3 runs to 15 residues.

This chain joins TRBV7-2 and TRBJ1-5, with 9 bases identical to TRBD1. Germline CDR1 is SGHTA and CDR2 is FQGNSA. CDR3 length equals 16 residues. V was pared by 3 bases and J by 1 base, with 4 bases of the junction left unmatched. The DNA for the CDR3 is TGTGCCAGCAGCTTTTACAGGGGGCCGAGCAATCAGCCCCAGCATTTT. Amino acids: CASSFYRGPSNQPQHF.

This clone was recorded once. The CDR3 DNA sequence: TGCAGCGTTGAAGATGTGGGTATAGCGGGGGATAGTGGTGAGCAGTTCTTC. Encoded protein: CSVEDVGIAGDSGEQFF. The V gene is TRBV29-1, the J gene TRBJ2-1; 9 bases match TRBD2. The CDR3 loop spans 17 amino acids. V was clipped by 0 bases and J by 9 bases; unmatched bases: 15. Germline CDR1 reads SQVTM; CDR2 reads ANQGSEA.

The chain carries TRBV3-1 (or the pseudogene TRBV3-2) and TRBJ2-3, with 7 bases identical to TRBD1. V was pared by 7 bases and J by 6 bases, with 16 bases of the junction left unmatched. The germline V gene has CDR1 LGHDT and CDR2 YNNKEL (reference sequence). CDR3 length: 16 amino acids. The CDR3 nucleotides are TGTGCCAGCACCCTAAGAGGGGGCACGTTAGTCGATACGCAGTATTTT. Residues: CASTLRGGTLVDTQYF.

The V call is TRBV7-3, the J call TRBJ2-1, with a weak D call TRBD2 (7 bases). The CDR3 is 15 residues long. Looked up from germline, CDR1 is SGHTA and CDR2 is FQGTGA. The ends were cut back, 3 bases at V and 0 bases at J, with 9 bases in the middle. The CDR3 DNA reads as TGTGCCAGCAGCTTTCGGGGGGCCTCCTACAATGAGCAGTTCTTC. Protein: CASSFRGASYNEQFF. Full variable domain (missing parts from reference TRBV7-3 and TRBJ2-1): GAGVSQTPSNKVTEKGKYVELRCDPISGHTALYWYRQSLGQGPEFLIYFQGTGAADDSGLPNDRFFAVRPEGSVSTLKIQRTERGDSAVYLCASSFRGASYNEQFFGPGTRLTVL.

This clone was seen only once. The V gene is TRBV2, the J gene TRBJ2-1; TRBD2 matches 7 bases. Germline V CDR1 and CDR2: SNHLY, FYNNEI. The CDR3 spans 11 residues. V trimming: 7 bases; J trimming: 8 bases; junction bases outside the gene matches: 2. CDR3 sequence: CASMGGYEQFF. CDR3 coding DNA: TGTGCCAGCATGGGAGGGTATGAGCAGTTCTTC.

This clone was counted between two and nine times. CDR3 nucleotides: TGTGCCAGCAGTCCATGGACAGGGGCCATCTACGAGCAGTACTTC. Translated, it gives CASSPWTGAIYEQYF. The chain joins TRBV27 to TRBJ2-7; 9 bases line up with TRBD1. The V and J ends lost 5 bases and 3 bases, in that order; junction bases with no gene match: 8. The CDR3 contains 15 residues. Germline V lookup: CDR1 MNHEY, CDR2 SMNVEV (reference sequence).

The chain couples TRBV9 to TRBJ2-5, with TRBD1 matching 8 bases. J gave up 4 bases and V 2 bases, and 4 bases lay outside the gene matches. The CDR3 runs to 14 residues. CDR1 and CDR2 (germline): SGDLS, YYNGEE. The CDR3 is CASSVRGLGETQYF. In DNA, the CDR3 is TGTGCCAGCAGCGTCAGGGGGCTTGGAGAGACCCAGTACTTC.

For the CDR3, the DNA is TGTGCCAGCAGTTACTCGAGAAGCTTTGAAGCTTTCTTT. Protein product: CASSYSRSFEAFF. V and J are TRBV6-2 or TRBV6-3 and TRBJ1-1, with unresolved D. CDR1 MNHEY and CDR2 SVGEGT come from the germline V gene. The V end lost 0 bases, the J end lost 7 bases, and 9 bases lay between the germline ends. This CDR3 has 13 residues.

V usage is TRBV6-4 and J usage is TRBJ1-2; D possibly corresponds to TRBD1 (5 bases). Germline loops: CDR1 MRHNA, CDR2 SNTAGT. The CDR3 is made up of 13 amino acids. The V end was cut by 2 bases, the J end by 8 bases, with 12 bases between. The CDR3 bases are TGTGCCAGCAGTGACAGTCCAGGACAAGGCTACACCTTC. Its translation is CASSDSPGQGYTF.